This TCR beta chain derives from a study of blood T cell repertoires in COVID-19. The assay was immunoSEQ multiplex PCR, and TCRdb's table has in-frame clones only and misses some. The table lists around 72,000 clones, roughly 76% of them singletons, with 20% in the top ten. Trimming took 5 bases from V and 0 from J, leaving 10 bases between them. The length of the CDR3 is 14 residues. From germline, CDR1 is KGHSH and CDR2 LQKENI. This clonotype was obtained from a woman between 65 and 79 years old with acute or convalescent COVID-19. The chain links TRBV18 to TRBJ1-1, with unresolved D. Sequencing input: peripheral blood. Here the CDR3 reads CASSIGEMNTEAFF. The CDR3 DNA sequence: TGTGCCAGCTCAATTGGGGAGATGAACACTGAAGCTTTCTTT.